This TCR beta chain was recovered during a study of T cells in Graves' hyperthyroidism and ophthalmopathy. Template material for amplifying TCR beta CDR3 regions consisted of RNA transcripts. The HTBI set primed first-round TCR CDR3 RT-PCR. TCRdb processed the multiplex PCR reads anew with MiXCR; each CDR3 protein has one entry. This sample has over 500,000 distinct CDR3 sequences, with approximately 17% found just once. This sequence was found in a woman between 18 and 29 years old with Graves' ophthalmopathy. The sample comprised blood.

The CDR3 DNA reads TGTGCCAGCAGTTTATCGCTGGATTCCTACGAGCAGTACTTC. Encoded protein: CASSLSLDSYEQYF. This chain joins TRBV28 and TRBJ2-7, with D hard to call. Trimming took 1 base from V and 1 from J, leaving 8 bases between them. The CDR3 contains 14 residues. Germline CDR1 and CDR2: MDHEN and SYDVKM.